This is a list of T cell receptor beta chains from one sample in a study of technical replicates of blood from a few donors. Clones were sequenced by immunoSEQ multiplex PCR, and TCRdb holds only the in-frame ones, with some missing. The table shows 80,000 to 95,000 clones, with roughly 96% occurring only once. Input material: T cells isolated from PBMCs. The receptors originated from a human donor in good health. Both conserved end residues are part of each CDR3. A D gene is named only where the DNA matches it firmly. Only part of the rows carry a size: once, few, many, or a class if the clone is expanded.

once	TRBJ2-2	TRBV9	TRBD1	TGTGCCAGCAGCCATTCCGGGACAGGGGGCTACACCGGGGAGCTGTTTTTT	CASSHSGTGGYTGELFF
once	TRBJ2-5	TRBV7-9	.	TGTGCCAGCAGGGCGGCTTTACAAGAGACCCAGTACTTC	CASRAALQETQYF
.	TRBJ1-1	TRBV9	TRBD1	TGTGCCAGCAGGGACACAGGGGCTCTAGAGGCCACTGAAGCTTTCTTT	CASRDTGALEATEAFF
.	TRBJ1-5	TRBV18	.	TGTGCCAGCTCACAGAATCAGGAAAATCAGCCCCAGCATTTT	CASSQNQENQPQHF
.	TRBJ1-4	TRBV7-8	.	TGTGCCAGCAGCTTAGACTGGGGGCCCGATGAAAAACTGTTTTTT	CASSLDWGPDEKLFF
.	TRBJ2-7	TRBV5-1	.	TGCGCCAGCAGCCCGGGACACACCTACGAGCAGTACTTC	CASSPGHTYEQYF
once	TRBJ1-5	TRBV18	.	TGTGCCAGCTCACCAAGTGACCGGGACAATCAGCCCCAGCATTTT	CASSPSDRDNQPQHF
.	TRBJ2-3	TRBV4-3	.	TGCGCCAGCAGCCAAGAATTTCTTTTCACAGATACGCAGTATTTT	CASSQEFLFTDTQYF
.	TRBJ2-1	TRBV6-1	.	TGTGCCAGCAGTGAAAGGTTCCCTAGAAGTTTTAGTGAGCAGTTCTTC	CASSERFPRSFSEQFF
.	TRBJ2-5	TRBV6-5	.	TGTGCCAGCAGTTTAGGGGGGGTCGGACAAGAGACCCAGTACTTC	CASSLGGVGQETQYF
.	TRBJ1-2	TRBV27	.	TGTGCCAGCAGTTTAACAGAAGACTATGGCTACACCTTC	CASSLTEDYGYTF
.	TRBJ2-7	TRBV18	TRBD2	TGTGCCAGCTCCCTCAGCGGGGGGAACGAGCAGTACTTC	CASSLSGGNEQYF
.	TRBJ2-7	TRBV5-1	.	TGCGCCAGCAGCTTGGGTTCCAGTCGTGAGCAGTACTTC	CASSLGSSREQYF
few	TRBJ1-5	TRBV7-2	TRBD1	TGTGCCAGCAGCCCCCCGGGACAGAATAGCAATCAGCCCCAGCATTTT	CASSPPGQNSNQPQHF
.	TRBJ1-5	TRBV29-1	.	TGCAGCGTAGTGACAGGTTATAGCAATCAGCCCCAGCATTTT	CSVVTGYSNQPQHF
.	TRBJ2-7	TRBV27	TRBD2	TGTGCCAGCAGTAGCGGGACGGCTGCCTACGAGCAGTACTTC	CASSSGTAAYEQYF
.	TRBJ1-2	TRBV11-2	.	TGTGCCAGCAGCTTTGTTCGACAGCTTCCCTATGGCTACACCTTC	CASSFVRQLPYGYTF
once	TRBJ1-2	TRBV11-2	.	TGTGCCAGCAGCCCCAGCGGCAGCGACTACTATGGCTACACCTTC	CASSPSGSDYYGYTF
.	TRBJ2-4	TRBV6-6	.	TGTGCCAGCAGAGACTCTGACATTCAGTACTTC	CASRDSDIQYF
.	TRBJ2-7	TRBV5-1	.	TGCGCCAGCAGCTCCCTCGGGGGTGGCGAGCAGTACTTC	CASSSLGGGEQYF
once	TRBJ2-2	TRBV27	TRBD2	TGTGCCAGCCTACTAGCGGGAGGCACCGGGGAGCTGTTTTTT	CASLLAGGTGELFF
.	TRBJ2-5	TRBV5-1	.	TGCGCCAGCAGCTTGAGGGGGTACCAAGAGACCCAGTACTTC	CASSLRGYQETQYF
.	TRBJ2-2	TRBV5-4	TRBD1	TGTGCCAGCAGGAGACAGGGATCCGGGGAGCTGTTTTTT	CASRRQGSGELFF
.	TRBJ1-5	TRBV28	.	TGTGCCAGCAGTTTAGCCCTCGGACAAAATCAGCCCCAGCATTTT	CASSLALGQNQPQHF
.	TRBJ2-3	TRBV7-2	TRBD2	TGTGCCAGCAACCCCCTGGGGGGGTCCACAGATACGCAGTATTTT	CASNPLGGSTDTQYF
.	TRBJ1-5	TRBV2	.	TGTGCCAGCAGTGACCCCCCAGGGGGCAATCAGCCCCAGCATTTT	CASSDPPGGNQPQHF
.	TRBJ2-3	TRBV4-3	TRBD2	TGCGCCAGCAGCCAAGCATTGGTAGCGGGGGCAGCTAGCACAGATACGCAGTATTTT	CASSQALVAGAASTDTQYF
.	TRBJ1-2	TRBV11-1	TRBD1	TGTGCCAGCAGCGATCAGCAGGGGGCTTATGGCTACACCTTC	CASSDQQGAYGYTF
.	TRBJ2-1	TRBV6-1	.	TGTGCCAGCAGGTCCGGGACTCGAGAGCAGTTCTTC	CASRSGTREQFF
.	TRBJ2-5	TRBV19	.	TGTGCCAGCCGGGACTTACGGGAGACCCAGTACTTC	CASRDLRETQYF
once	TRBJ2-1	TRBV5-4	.	TGTGCCAGCAGCTTGGTGAGAAGCTCCTACAATGAGCAGTTCTTC	CASSLVRSSYNEQFF
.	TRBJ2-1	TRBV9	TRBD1	TGTGCCAGCAGCCCCTTTGAGGCAGGGGGTTTTAGAGATGAGCAGTTCTTC	CASSPFEAGGFRDEQFF
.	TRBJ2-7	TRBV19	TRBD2	TGTGCCAGTAGTGCGGGACTAGCCTACGAGCAGTACTTC	CASSAGLAYEQYF
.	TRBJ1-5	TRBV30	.	TGTGCCTGGAGTGTCCCGTCTTGGGGAGTTGATCAGCCCCAGCATTTT	CAWSVPSWGVDQPQHF
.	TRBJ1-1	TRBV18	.	TGTGCCAGCTCACCAAGAGAGATGAACACTGAAGCTTTCTTT	CASSPREMNTEAFF
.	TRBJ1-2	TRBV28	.	TGTGCCAGCAGCCACGGCGGGGGGCTCTATGGCTACACCTTC	CASSHGGGLYGYTF
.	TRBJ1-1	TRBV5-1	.	TGCGCCAGCAGCTTGGCCAGTGCCCGTAACACTGAAGCTTTCTTT	CASSLASARNTEAFF
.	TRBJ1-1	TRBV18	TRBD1	TGTGCCAGCTCACCAGCGACAGGGGAGTCTTGGAACACTGAAGCTTTCTTT	CASSPATGESWNTEAFF
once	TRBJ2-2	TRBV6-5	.	TGTGCCACCCTTTTGAGGGGGGAGCTGTTTTTT	CATLLRGELFF
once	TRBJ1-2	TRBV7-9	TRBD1	TGTGCCAGCAGCTCCCAAGGGACAGGGGGTTCCTATGGCTACACCTTC	CASSSQGTGGSYGYTF
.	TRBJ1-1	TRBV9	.	TGTGCCAGCAGCGCCGGACATGCCACTGAAGCTTTCTTT	CASSAGHATEAFF
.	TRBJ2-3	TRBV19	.	TGTGCCAGTAGTCAAAGCCGGTCTAGCACAGATACGCAGTATTTT	CASSQSRSSTDTQYF
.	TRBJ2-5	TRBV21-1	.	TGTGCCAGCCCCAGGCATTTGCAAGAGACCCAGTACTTC	CASPRHLQETQYF
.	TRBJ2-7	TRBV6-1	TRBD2	TGTGCCAGCAGTGAATTAGGAAGCGGGAGGAACGAGCAGTACTTC	CASSELGSGRNEQYF
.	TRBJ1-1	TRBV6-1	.	TGTGCCAGCAGTGAACTACGGGGCGGAGGGACTGAAGCTTTCTTT	CASSELRGGGTEAFF
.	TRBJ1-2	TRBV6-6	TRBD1	TGTGCCAGCAGTTACTATGAGACAGGGGGCGATGGCTACACCTTC	CASSYYETGGDGYTF
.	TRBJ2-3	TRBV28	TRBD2	TGTGCCAGCAGTTTATCGGGCAGGGAAATGGTAGCGGGAGTGGGGGATACGCAGTATTTT	CASSLSGREMVAGVGDTQYF